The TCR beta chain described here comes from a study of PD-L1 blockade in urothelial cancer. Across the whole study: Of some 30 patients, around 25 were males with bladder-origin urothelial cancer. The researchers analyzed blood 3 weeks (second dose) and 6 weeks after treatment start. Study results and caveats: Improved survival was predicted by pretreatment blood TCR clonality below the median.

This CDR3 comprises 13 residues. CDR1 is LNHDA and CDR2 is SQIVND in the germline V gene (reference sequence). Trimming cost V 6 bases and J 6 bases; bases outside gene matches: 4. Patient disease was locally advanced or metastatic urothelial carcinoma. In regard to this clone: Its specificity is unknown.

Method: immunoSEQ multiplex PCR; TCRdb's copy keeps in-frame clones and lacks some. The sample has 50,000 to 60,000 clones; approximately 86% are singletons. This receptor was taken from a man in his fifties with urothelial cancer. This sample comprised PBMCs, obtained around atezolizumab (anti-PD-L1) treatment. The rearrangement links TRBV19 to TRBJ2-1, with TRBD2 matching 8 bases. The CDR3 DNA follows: TGTGCCAGTAGACGGCTAGCGGGCAATGAGCAGTTCTTC. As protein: CASRRLAGNEQFF.